The clone carrying this T cell receptor beta chain has just a few counts. Total RNA extraction produced at least 5.5 micrograms (per sample) for the study. The entry originates in a study of blood T cells in healthy people across ages. A second roughly 7 to 12 cycle PCR used barcoded and J-beta primers. A template-switch adaptor that had 12 random nucleotides put a tag on each cDNA molecule. Any given sample supplied a minimum of 2.5 million CDR3-containing paired-end reads. TCRdb ran MiXCR on the 5' RACE reads and lists one entry per CDR3 protein. Among 580,000 or so distinct CDR3 sequences listed, 40% to 50% were seen once. This sequence was found in an elderly man in good health. The sequenced sample consisted of blood.

The CDR3 DNA reads as TGTGCCAGCAGAGCAACTAGCATTGGGTACAATGAGCAGTTCTTC. This sequence encodes CASRATSIGYNEQFF. The chain recombines TRBV6-2 or TRBV6-3 with TRBJ2-1; D may be TRBD2 (6 bases). Trimming took off 6 bases at V and 4 bases at J, with 16 bases between the two ends. The CDR3 extends over 15 amino acids. The germline CDR1 and CDR2 sequences are MNHEY and SVGEGT.